This is a list of T cell receptor beta chains from one sample in a study of blood T cell repertoires in COVID-19. The method was immunoSEQ multiplex PCR; TCRdb's version includes in-frame clones alone and lacks a portion of them. The sample shows about 240,000 clones, 82% of them seen only once. Sequencing was performed on peripheral blood. Receptor source: a woman aged 55-69 years with active or convalescent COVID-19. Each CDR3 is given with its conserved first and last residue. D genes are given only for firm matches. Not all rows give a size; the values are once, few, many and, for expanded clones, a class.

TRBD2	TRBV11-1	-	TRBJ2-1	TGTGCCAGCAGCTCCAACAAACTAGCGTATTATGAGCAGTTCTTC	CASSSNKLAYYEQFF
-	TRBV16	few	TRBJ1-6	TGTGCCAGCAGCCAATGGTTCGCAGGGGAACAAAATTCACCCCTCCACTTT	CASSQWFAGEQNSPLHF
TRBD2	TRBV7-2	-	TRBJ2-3	TGTGCCAGCAGCTTGAATTGGCTTGGGCGGGGGTACACAGATACGCAGTATTTT	CASSLNWLGRGYTDTQYF
-	TRBV11-2	-	TRBJ2-3	TGTGCCAGCAGCTTAGGCCACCAGGCAACTAGCACAGATACGCAGTATTTT	CASSLGHQATSTDTQYF
TRBD2	TRBV5-1	-	TRBJ2-5	TGCGCCAGCAGCTTGGCCTTAGCGGGGCAAGAGACCCAGTACTTC	CASSLALAGQETQYF
-	TRBV9	-	TRBJ2-3	TGTGCCAGCAGCGCCGTCGGGGGCACAGATACGCAGTATTTT	CASSAVGGTDTQYF
TRBD1	TRBV2	-	TRBJ2-2	TGTGCCAGCCACAGGGGGCACACCGGGGAGCTGTTTTTT	CASHRGHTGELFF
-	TRBV7-9	-	TRBJ2-7	TGTGCCAGCAGCTTAGCCGGGGGACTCCTCCCCGAGCAGTACTTC	CASSLAGGLLPEQYF
-	TRBV19	few	TRBJ1-2	TGTGCCAGTAGTATTCTCACAGAAGGAGGCGGCTACACCTTC	CASSILTEGGGYTF
TRBD1	TRBV3-1/TRBV3-2	-	TRBJ2-7	TGTGCCAGCAGCCAAGGGTTAGAACAGGGGGTATACGAGCAGTACTTC	CASSQGLEQGVYEQYF
TRBD1	TRBV19	-	TRBJ1-2	TGTGCCAGTACCGCTGACAGGGGGCTGGGTGGCTACACCTTC	CASTADRGLGGYTF
TRBD1	TRBV6-5	-	TRBJ1-1	TGTGCCAGCAGCTTAGGGGGCCCGAACACTGAAGCTTTCTTT	CASSLGGPNTEAFF
-	TRBV7-8	-	TRBJ2-7	TGTGCCAGCACCCTGGGGCGGTTCTCCTACGAGCAGTACTTC	CASTLGRFSYEQYF
TRBD1	TRBV7-2	-	TRBJ2-2	TGTGCCAGCCGTCCTGGGGGGACAGGGATACACACCGGGGAGCTGTTTTTT	CASRPGGTGIHTGELFF
TRBD2	TRBV10-1	-	TRBJ2-1	TGCGCCAGCAGTGAGTCGCAGCGGGGGGTACACAATGAGCAGTTCTTC	CASSESQRGVHNEQFF
TRBD1	TRBV6-1	few	TRBJ2-7	TGTGCCAGCAGTGCCCTGGGACAGGGGGCGCGCTACGAGCAGTACTTC	CASSALGQGARYEQYF